This paragraph reports one T cell receptor beta chain. The DNA is left out, because the CDR3 cannot be placed on it with certainty; the CDR3 is given as TCRdb lists it. The V gene's germline CDR1 is GTSNPN and CDR2 SVGIG (reference sequence). With termini counted, the CDR3 has 13 amino acids. Sequencing was performed with immunoSEQ multiplex PCR; in TCRdb, only in-frame clones are kept and a portion is missing. This sample has 8,000 to 10,000 clones, with over 98% found just once. The sample originates from a study of monozygotic twins with cystic fibrosis. The sequence derives from a girl aged 2-9 years with cystic fibrosis. Input material: blood. The rearrangement links TRBV30 to TRBJ2-1. The CDR3 spells CAWSVGTGAAPFF.